Listed below are T cell receptor beta chains from one sample, sequenced in a study of T cells in Graves' hyperthyroidism and ophthalmopathy. TCRdb independently ran MiXCR on the multiplex PCR reads; one entry per CDR3 protein. The sample includes some 800,000 distinct CDR3 sequences, about 38% of them seen just once. The specimen was blood. The receptors derive from a man aged 18 to 29 with Graves' hyperthyroidism. Both conserved end residues are part of each CDR3. A D gene is named only where the DNA matches it firmly. Clone size is not always given. Where it is, it says once, few, many or a class for expanded clones.

few	NA	TRBV5-1	TRBJ2-7	TGCGCCAGCAGCTCGTCCCCGTCGCCAGTCGAGCAGTACTTC	CASSSSPSPVEQYF
few	NA	TRBV20-1	TRBJ1-5	TGCAGTGCTAGAGATCGGGACCAACGTCAGCCCCAGCATTTT	CSARDRDQRQPQHF
few	NA	TRBV4-1	TRBJ2-7	TGCGCCAGCAGCCAAGACCACAGCTTCTACGAGCAGTACTTC	CASSQDHSFYEQYF
many	NA	TRBV2	TRBJ1-1	TGTGCCAGCAGTGAAAAGGCCTTGCCGAACACTGAAGCTTTCTTT	CASSEKALPNTEAFF
NA	NA	TRBV29-1	TRBJ1-2	TGCAGCGTCCAATCGGGTGACTATGGCTACACCTTC	CSVQSGDYGYTF
once	NA	TRBV6-1	TRBJ2-5	TGTGCCAGCAGTGAACGGAATCAATGGAACGTTCAAGAGACCCAGTACTTC	CASSERNQWNVQETQYF
NA	TRBD2	TRBV29-1	TRBJ2-7	TGCAGCGCTCAGACTAGCGGGGACGAGCAGTACTTC	CSAQTSGDEQYF
NA	NA	TRBV10-3	TRBJ1-5	TGTGCCAGCGGTCGGGACATCGGACAGCCCCAGCATTTT	CASGRDIGQPQHF
NA	TRBD2	TRBV7-9	TRBJ2-7	TGCGCCAGCAGCGCCCCGGGACTAGCGGTTTACGAGCAGTACTTC	CASSAPGLAVYEQYF
NA	NA	TRBV7-9	TRBJ1-3	TGTGCCAGCAGTTTCGGGACGGAACCTGGAAACACCATATATTTT	CASSFGTEPGNTIYF